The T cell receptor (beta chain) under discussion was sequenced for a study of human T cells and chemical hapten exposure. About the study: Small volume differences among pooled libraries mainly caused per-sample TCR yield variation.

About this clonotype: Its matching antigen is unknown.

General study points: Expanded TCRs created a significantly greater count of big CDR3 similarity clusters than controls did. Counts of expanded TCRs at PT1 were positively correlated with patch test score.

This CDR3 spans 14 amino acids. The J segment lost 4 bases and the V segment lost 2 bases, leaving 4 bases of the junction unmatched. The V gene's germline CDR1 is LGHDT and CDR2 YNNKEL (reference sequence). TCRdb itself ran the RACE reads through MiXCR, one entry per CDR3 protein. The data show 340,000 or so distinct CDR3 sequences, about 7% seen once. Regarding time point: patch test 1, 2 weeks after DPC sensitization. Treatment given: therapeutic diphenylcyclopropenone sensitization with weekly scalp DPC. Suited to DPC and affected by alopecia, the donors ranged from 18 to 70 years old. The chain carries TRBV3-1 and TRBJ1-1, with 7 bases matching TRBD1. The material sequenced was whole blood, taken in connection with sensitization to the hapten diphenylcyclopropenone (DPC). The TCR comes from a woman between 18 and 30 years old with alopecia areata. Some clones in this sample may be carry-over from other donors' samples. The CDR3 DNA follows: TGTGCCAGCAGCCAACGGACAGGTCCCACTGAAGCTTTCTTT. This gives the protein CASSQRTGPTEAFF.